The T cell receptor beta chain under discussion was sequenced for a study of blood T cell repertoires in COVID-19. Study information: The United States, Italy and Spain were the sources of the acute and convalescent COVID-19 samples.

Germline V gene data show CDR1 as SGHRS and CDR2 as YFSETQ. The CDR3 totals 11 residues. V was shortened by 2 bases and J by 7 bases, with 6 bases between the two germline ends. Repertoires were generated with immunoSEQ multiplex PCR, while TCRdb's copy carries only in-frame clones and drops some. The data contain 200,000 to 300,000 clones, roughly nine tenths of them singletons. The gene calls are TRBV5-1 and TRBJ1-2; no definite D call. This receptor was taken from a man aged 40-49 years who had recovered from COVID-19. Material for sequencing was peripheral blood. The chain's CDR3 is CASSLSSGYTF. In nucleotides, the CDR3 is TGCGCCAGCAGCTTATCTAGTGGCTACACCTTC.